The sequence of this TCR beta chain was determined in a study of T cells in Graves' hyperthyroidism and ophthalmopathy. Study results and limitations: Before onset, ophthalmopathy was predicted by the model a median around 6.5 months earlier.

Sample collection date corresponds to first hyperthyroidism diagnosis, prior to any ophthalmopathy symptoms. V dropped 4 bases and J dropped 6 bases, with 12 bases sitting between them. The CDR3 totals 12 residues. Germline V gene data show CDR1 as SQVTM and CDR2 as ANQGSEA. Amplification targeted TCR beta CDR3 regions from RNA transcripts. During a first-round RT-PCR of the TCR CDR3, the HTBI primer set was used. MiXCR, run by TCRdb on the multiplex PCR reads, gives a single entry per CDR3 protein. Of about 580,000 distinct CDR3 sequences listed, about 14% are singletons. Notes on this clonotype: Its target is unknown.

J is TRBJ1-1 and V is TRBV29-1; D gene unclear. Sequencing used blood. The sequence derives from a woman aged 25 to 39 with Graves' hyperthyroidism that later progressed to Graves' ophthalmopathy. CDR3 DNA: TGCAGCGTTGTACCTAAGTTTGCTGAAGCTTTCTTT. This translates into CSVVPKFAEAFF.